Following are 7 T cell receptor beta chains from one sample sequenced in a study. MiXCR was run by TCRdb on the 5' RACE reads, yielding one entry per CDR3 protein. The table lists around 44,000 distinct CDR3 sequences, approximately 30% of them singletons. The sequenced material came from tumor-infiltrating memory CD4+ T cells sorted from the breast tumor. Subset in this sample: memory CD4+ T cells, CD4+CD45RO+CD25-. Source of these receptors: a female donor with breast cancer.

This clonotype has a handful of counts. V gene TRBV10-2 combines with J gene TRBJ2-7; TRBD1 aligns across 9 bases. The germline V gene encodes CDR1 WSHSY and CDR2 SAAADI. This CDR3 has 11 residues. Trimming cost V 10 bases and J 6 bases; bases outside gene matches: 4. CDR3 loop: CATGQGSEQYF. CDR3 sequence (DNA): TGCGCCACCGGACAGGGGAGCGAGCAGTACTTC.

The rearrangement uses TRBV5-1 and TRBJ1-1; tentative D call: TRBD1 (5 bases). Germline V gives CDR1 SGHRS, CDR2 YFSETQ. V lost 3 bases and J lost 5, with 14 bases in between. The CDR3 spans 14 residues. The CDR3 sequence is CASSSGTATTEAFF. The CDR3 coding sequence is TGCGCCAGCAGCTCCGGGACGGCTACAACTGAAGCTTTCTTT.

This chain uses TRBV7-9 with TRBJ1-2; D remains ambiguous. This CDR3 spans 13 amino acids. The germline V gene encodes CDR1 SEHNR and CDR2 FQNEAQ (reference sequence). Trimming took off 4 bases at V and 0 bases at J, with 6 bases between the two ends. CDR3 protein: CASSSGANYGYTF. CDR3 sequence (DNA): TGTGCCAGCAGCTCCGGGGCTAACTATGGCTACACCTTC.

Note on this clonotype: Since no conserved phenylalanine or tryptophan closes the CDR3, a read error is the likely cause. J is TRBJ2-1 and V is TRBV6-2 or TRBV6-3; D call uncertain. Trimming took 6 bases from V and 5 from J, leaving 8 bases between them. The V gene's germline CDR1 is MNHEY and CDR2 SVGEGT. The CDR3 is 12 residues long. CDR3 sequence reads: CASSRTDNEQFS. DNA of the CDR3: TGTGCCAGCAGCCGCACCGACAATGAGCAGTTCTCC.

This clonotype has only one observation. One junction end disagrees with the germline gene, perhaps due to a read error. V and J are TRBV9 and TRBJ2-2; D is perhaps TRBD1 (6 bases). The CDR3 length is 13 residues. Per the germline V gene, CDR1 is SGDLS and CDR2 is YYNGEE. This chain's CDR3 is CASSAQGTGEPFF. CDR3 DNA: TGTGCCAGCAGCGCCCAGGGGACCGGGGAGCCGTTTTTT.

This clonotype has just one count. This chain links TRBV7-2 with TRBJ2-5, with D perhaps TRBD2 (5 bases). The CDR3 covers 14 residues. V gave up 3 bases and J gave up 3 bases, with 11 bases separating them. Looked up from germline, CDR1 is SGHTA and CDR2 is FQGNSA. Written as DNA, the CDR3 is TGTGCCAGCAGCTTTGGCGGGTTTAAAGAGACCCAGTACTTC. Its translation is CASSFGGFKETQYF. Based on the CDR3 plus reference TRBV7-2 and TRBJ2-5, the full variable domain is GAGVSQSPSNKVTEKGKDVELRCDPISGHTALYWYRQSLGQGLEFLIYFQGNSAPDKSGLPSDRFSAERTGGSVSTLTIQRTQQEDSAVYLCASSFGGFKETQYFGPGTRLLVL.

The chain is built from TRBV2 and TRBJ2-7, with D maybe TRBD2 (5 bases). Germline-derived CDR1 and CDR2 are SNHLY and FYNNEI. Deletions cut 5 bases from V and 2 bases from J, with 10 bases between. The CDR3 runs 13 residues. CDR3 region: CASSSEVAYEQYF. In DNA, the CDR3 is TGTGCCAGCAGTTCGGAGGTAGCCTACGAGCAGTACTTC.